A selection of T cell receptor beta chains follows, all from one sample in a study of response to subunit inactivated influenza vaccine. TCRdb independently ran MiXCR on the RT-PCR reads; one entry per CDR3 protein. The sample comprises more than 700,000 distinct CDR3 sequences, 21% of which are singletons, and around 9.6% rests with the top ten. The source was PBMCs from blood, collected about 5 days after vaccination. The source is a man aged 45-65 years who received an inactivated influenza vaccine. Each CDR3 is given with its conserved first and last residue. D genes are given only for firm matches. Size is stated for part of the rows, as once, few or many counts, or as a class when the clone is expanded.

>TRBD1|TRBV20-1|TRBJ2-1|.
CSASGTDFYNEQFF
TGCAGTGCTTCCGGGACAGACTTTTACAATGAGCAGTTCTTC
>TRBD1|TRBV11-1|TRBJ2-3|few
CASSSRLRGLVSTDTQYF
TGTGCCAGCAGCTCCCGGCTTAGGGGGCTGGTAAGCACAGATACGCAGTATTTT
>.|TRBV6-6|TRBJ2-7|.
CASSHGVTGQEYF
TGTGCCAGCAGTCATGGGGTGACGGGGCAGGAGTACTTC
>TRBD1|TRBV5-1|TRBJ2-1|.
CASSPGQGSNEQFF
TGCGCCAGCAGCCCGGGACAGGGATCGAATGAGCAGTTCTTC
>.|TRBV20-1|TRBJ2-5|.
CSASLGWETQYF
TGCAGTGCTAGTCTGGGGTGGGAGACCCAGTACTTC
>.|TRBV18|TRBJ2-1|.
CASSPQTGRREQFF
TGTGCCAGCTCACCCCAAACAGGGAGGAGGGAGCAGTTCTTC
>.|TRBV11-2|TRBJ2-7|few
CASANPQGRSYEQYF
TGTGCCAGCGCCAACCCCCAGGGACGATCCTACGAGCAGTACTTC
>TRBD2|TRBV11-2|TRBJ2-1|few
CASSLGTSGLNEQFF
TGTGCCAGCAGCTTGGGGACTAGCGGTCTCAATGAGCAGTTCTTC
>.|TRBV4-2|TRBJ2-3|.
CASSQVEAAGTDTQYF
TGTGCCAGCAGCCAAGTGGAGGCTGCCGGCACAGATACGCAGTATTTT
>TRBD2|TRBV18|TRBJ2-1|few
CASSPPMRGENEQFF
TGTGCCAGCTCACCTCCCATGCGGGGGGAGAATGAGCAGTTCTTC
>.|TRBV7-9|TRBJ2-1|.
CASSLAIFGGQQFF
TGTGCCAGCAGCTTAGCCATTTTCGGGGGCCAGCAGTTCTTC
>TRBD2|TRBV20-1|TRBJ2-3|few
CSARGTSGRGVTDTQYF
TGCAGTGCTAGAGGGACTAGCGGGAGAGGTGTGACAGATACGCAGTATTTT
>TRBD2|TRBV19|TRBJ2-1|few
CASSIVGLAGAAPNEQFF
TGTGCCAGTAGTATAGTGGGACTAGCGGGAGCAGCTCCCAATGAGCAGTTCTTC
>.|TRBV5-1|TRBJ1-1|few
CASSLSSGFNTEAFF
TGCGCCAGCAGCTTGTCTTCCGGTTTCAACACTGAAGCTTTCTTT
>TRBD1|TRBV20-1|TRBJ1-1|.
CSARSTGGYTEAFF
TGCAGTGCTAGATCCACAGGGGGCTACACTGAAGCTTTCTTT
>.|TRBV5-1|TRBJ2-7|many
CASSLVQNYEQYF
TGCGCCAGCAGCTTGGTCCAGAACTACGAGCAGTACTTC
>.|TRBV24-1|TRBJ2-1|few
CATSDQGKLYNEQFF
TGTGCCACCAGTGATCAGGGGAAACTATACAATGAGCAGTTCTTC
>.|TRBV10-1|TRBJ2-2|many
CASSGGSGTGELFF
TGCGCCAGCAGTGGTGGGTCAGGCACCGGGGAGCTGTTTTTT
>.|TRBV18|TRBJ2-7|few
CASSPPTRQQYF
TGTGCCAGCTCACCACCTACCCGGCAGCAGTACTTC
>.|TRBV5-1|TRBJ2-2|many
CASSFTPNTGELFF
TGCGCCAGCAGCTTCACACCGAACACCGGGGAGCTGTTTTTT
>TRBD2|TRBV20-1|TRBJ2-2|.
CSAKRLADNTGELFF
TGCAGTGCAAAGAGACTAGCTGATAACACCGGGGAGCTGTTTTTT
>TRBD1|TRBV27|TRBJ2-5|.
CASSPQGWQTQYF
TGTGCCAGCAGTCCACAGGGGTGGCAGACCCAGTACTTC
>.|TRBV10-2|TRBJ2-7|once
CASSEPGLTYEQYF
TGCGCCAGCAGTGAGCCGGGCCTCACCTACGAGCAGTACTTC
>TRBD1|TRBV5-1|TRBJ2-7|.
CASRQGDAYEQYF
TGCGCCAGCCGACAGGGGGATGCCTACGAGCAGTACTTC
>.|TRBV4-3|TRBJ1-1|few
CASSQAAGFTEAFF
TGCGCCAGCAGCCAAGCAGCAGGGTTCACTGAAGCTTTCTTT
>.|TRBV20-1|TRBJ1-3|few
CSARDTGSSGNTIYF
TGCAGTGCTAGAGATACGGGAAGCTCTGGAAACACCATATATTTT